This T cell receptor (beta chain) is from a study of monozygotic twins with inflammatory bowel disease. TCRdb reworked the 5' RACE reads into one entry per CDR3 protein, no DNA. The sample includes just over 300,000 distinct CDR3 sequences. This CDR3 region has 13 residues. Looked up from germline, CDR1 is KGHDR and CDR2 is SFDVKD. The V call is TRBV24-1, the J call TRBJ1-1; TCRdb designates TRBD1, a call that cannot be tested without DNA. This clonotype originated in a human donor with ulcerative colitis or Crohn's disease, or a healthy co-twin of an affected twin (not recorded which). The sample comprised blood. CDR3 residues: CATSDPGQAEAFF.